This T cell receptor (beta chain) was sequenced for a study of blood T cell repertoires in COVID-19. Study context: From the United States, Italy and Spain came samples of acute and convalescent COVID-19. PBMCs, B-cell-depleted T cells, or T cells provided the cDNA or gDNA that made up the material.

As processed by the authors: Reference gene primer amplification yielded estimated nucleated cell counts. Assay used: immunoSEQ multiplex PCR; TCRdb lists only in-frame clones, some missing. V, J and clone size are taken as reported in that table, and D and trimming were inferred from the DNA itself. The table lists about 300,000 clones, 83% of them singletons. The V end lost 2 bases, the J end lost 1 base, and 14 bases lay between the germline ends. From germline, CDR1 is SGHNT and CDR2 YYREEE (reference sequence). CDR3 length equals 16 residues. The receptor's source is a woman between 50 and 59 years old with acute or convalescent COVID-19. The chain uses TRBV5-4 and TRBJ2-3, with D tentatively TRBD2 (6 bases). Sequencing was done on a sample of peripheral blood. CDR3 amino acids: CASSLPWGVGTDTQYF. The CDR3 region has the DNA TGTGCCAGCAGCTTACCCTGGGGGGTGGGCACAGATACGCAGTATTTT.